This T cell receptor beta chain is from a study of cytomegalovirus exposure and HLA in healthy donors (dated 2017 in TCRdb). Regarding the study in general: In an earlier analysis of fewer than 750 of the donors, 276 Gb of sequence data and 90 million to 120 million unique TCR beta sequences from about 179 million T cells were reported. Both class I and class II loci were covered by HLA typing, at four-digit resolution. In addition to the first cohort of about 650 subjects, a separate validation cohort of 130 or so different subjects was used. Because of strong linkage in the cohort, four or five DR-DQ haplotypes were treated as single units for association and clustering. The study aimed to test whether signatures of past pathogen exposure could be identified by cataloging public T cell receptors. The later analysis used no new phenotypic data to find candidate immune exposures, relying instead on TCR beta sequences and their occurrence across donors. Of the roughly 400 genotyped donors, 70% to 90% were placed in the genetic ancestry cluster associated with self-reported Caucasian donors. Among several hundred genotyped donors of the cohort, an average of approximately 240,000 unique TCR beta nucleotide sequences was sequenced per donor, of which about 18% were non-productive. Every repertoire in the discovery cohort had been generated on one and the same sequencing platform. An earlier analysis of around 580 of the donors used high-throughput TCR beta sequencing to judge whether each TCR beta V gene segment behaved as functional or pseudogenic. A later genetic analysis took genome-wide SNP genotypes for about three fifths of the 666 donors and used that subset as a discovery cohort. The T cell repertoires of several hundred subjects were profiled by immunosequencing and related to cytomegalovirus serostatus. A later analysis re-examined previously published TCR beta repertoires from more than 550 donors and added high-resolution HLA genotyping to investigate patterns of TCR occurrence. Typing coverage varied by locus: roughly 620-640 donors for A, B, C, DRB1 and DQB1; about 520 for DQA1; 600 to 610 for DPA1; roughly 450 for DPB1. To predict cytomegalovirus infection status, the study brought together high-throughput TCR immunosequencing, statistical association of individual TCRs with disease status, and machine learning. Donor age, sex, ethnicity and CMV serostatus were compiled alongside the repertoire data. An early release covering 500 to 750 HLA-typed donors comprised about 300 gigabases of sequencing data and tens of millions of unique TCR sequences. Here is what the overall study found, with its caveats: A cluster of highly shared sequence variants was judged likely to represent a technical artifact of the sequencing pipeline. In this cohort, only TCR beta chains were sequenced, and detectable features were limited by the absence of alpha or paired-chain data. The classifier was reported to diagnose cytomegalovirus status with high specificity and sensitivity in both the original cohort and the validation cohort. A further reported finding was that TCR beta sequences accurately predicted the HLA-A and HLA-B alleles for most subjects in the first cohort. Most TCR sequences were observed very rarely across donors, whereas some public TCRs were present in many individuals. The 87-base-pair reads could not distinguish some IMGT-functional V segments, including TRBV6-2 and TRBV6-3, so those segments were excluded. A total of 164 TCR beta chains were listed by the study as associated with cytomegalovirus. In a later genetic analysis, fewer N-insertions in productive TCRs were reported among donors in an Asian-associated ancestry cluster than the roughly 700-donor mean. A later analysis associated around 16,000 TCR beta sequences with specific HLA alleles at a false discovery rate of 0.05. In a later genetic analysis, a missense DCLRE1C variant was associated with V-gene and J-gene trimming of TCR beta chains, and the association was replicated in an independent cohort. In vitro tests confirmed that three of the cytomegalovirus-associated TCR beta chains recognize cytomegalovirus antigens. In a later analysis, HLA-associated TCR beta chains were found to be more clonally expanded and to have lower generation probabilities than equally common non-associated chains. Because some donors lacked HLA typing at each locus, the association tests relied only on the typed subset. Broadly in line with IMGT annotations, most TCR beta V segments showed up in productive rearrangements about 90% or about 30% of the time in an earlier analysis of some 590 of the donors. Correlated functional status among segregating V segments might reflect linkage disequilibrium, but an unknown experimental factor could not be ruled out. According to a later analysis, TCR association rates differed among HLA loci, with DRB1 alleles showing the most associated TCRs and HLA-C alleles showing the fewest. A later analysis reported that several top co-occurrence clusters appeared linked to parvovirus B19, influenza, CMV and Epstein-Barr virus. The only immune exposure information available for the cohort was CMV serostatus. Some 15 rarely observed V segments, including chromosome 9 orphons, were excluded from the earlier analysis of several hundred of the donors because counts were too low. Sequencing depth was assumed to be roughly uniform across donors in the presence/absence analyses, though that assumption may not hold. The authors suggested that the approach could potentially be extended to other disease states and immunological phenotypes. A later analysis found that most CMV-associated TCR beta chains appeared HLA-restricted, with HLA associations seemingly driven largely by CMV exposure. When HLA alleles, especially DR and DQ, strongly co-occurred, TCR associations were difficult to assign to individual alleles.

The CDR3 covers 17 residues, taking in both the cysteine and the phenylalanine. Left in the record is the CDR3 DNA by itself, 51 bases read in frame from the first base. Via the germline V gene, CDR1 is MGHRA and CDR2 YSYEKL. The germline ends are 15 bases apart after V is trimmed by 1 base and J by 0 bases. In total, over 600 healthy bone marrow donors made up the cohort. At the time of sampling, all cohort members were nominally healthy, though unrecorded immune exposures were likely present. The donor was CMV seropositive and belonged to the group of a few hundred seropositive cohort members. A peripheral blood sample was provided by each donor, and peripheral blood mononuclear cells were used for TCR beta sequencing. The Qiagen DNeasy Blood Extraction Kit was used to extract genomic DNA from the blood cell samples. In the case of this clone: Its specific antigen is unknown. It has no much larger one-base neighbor in the sample; base qualities were not kept.

Receptors were amplified or captured by the immunoSEQ multiplex PCR assay. A mixture of 60 forward primers for TCR Vbeta segments and 13 reverse primers for TCR Jbeta segments was used in the multiplex PCR. The CDR3 region of rearranged TCR beta genes was amplified from genomic DNA by a multiplex PCR assay. Amplified TCR beta libraries were sequenced as 87-base-pair reads on the Illumina HiSeq System. The source study handled its data this way. In a later analysis, some 80 million unique TCR beta chains were counted across the 500 to 850 repertoires, and around 10 million of these chains were shared by at least two donors. To remove PCR and sequencing errors, raw reads were error-corrected and collapsed into unique sequences using a nearest-neighbor algorithm that merged closely related sequences. V, D and J gene segments were assigned by aligning CDR3 sequences to IMGT reference sequences. For a sequence to be retained, a match of at least six nucleotides was required to both a V gene segment and a J gene segment. Rearrangements were classified as productive when the CDR3 lacked stop codons and remained in frame with V and J, and all other rearrangements were classified as non-productive. Following IMGT convention, CDR3 was defined as the stretch from the second conserved V-encoded cysteine to the conserved J-encoded phenylalanine. In an earlier analysis of more than 550 of the donors, sequences lacking an unambiguous match to a single V gene segment were excluded. An earlier analysis of fewer than 750 of the donors called V segments functional above 56.7% productive rearrangements and segregating when the between-donor standard deviation exceeded 5%. To diagnose cytomegalovirus status from the catalog of TCR beta chain sequences, a statistical classification framework was built. V and J gene assignment, in a later analysis, came from comparing TCR nucleotide sequences with IMGT/GENE-DB human TR gene sequences. A later analysis assigned CDR3 sequences and most-parsimonious VDJ recombination scenarios with the TCRdist pipeline. In a later analysis, every TCR beta chain was defined by the combination of its CDR3 amino acid sequence and its V-gene family, and reads without a unique V-gene family were dropped. To address suspected cross-contamination and a sequencing artifact, a later analysis removed roughly 580 highly shared, low-generation-probability nucleotide sequences. In a later analysis, a clonal expansion index for each public chain was calculated from normalized within-repertoire ranks of inferred template counts. In a later analysis, generation probabilities were computed with a VDJ recombination model fitted to out-of-frame rearrangements, and the resulting probabilities were checked against IGoR. In a later analysis, TCR-TCR, TCR-HLA and TCR-CMV co-occurrence was scored with hypergeometric tests, and a repertoire-size bias correction was applied to TCR pairs. To estimate false discovery rates, a later analysis permuted the HLA or CMV assignments 20 times. In a later analysis, co-occurring TCRs were grouped with DBSCAN, and TCRdist sequence similarity was added when clustering was performed within HLA-allele-positive subsets. Repertoires with fewer than 30,000 or more than 120,000 public chains, plus five repertoires with anomalous nucleotide sharing, were excluded from co-occurrence clustering. This immuneACCESS table, as held by TCRdb, lists in-frame sequences with V and J called but not all clones. Of the missing ones, under half trace to an unresolved V gene in checked studies; the others have no known cause. V and J calls and clone size come straight from that table; D and trimming were deduced from the DNA. The table for this sample lists roughly 13,000 clones; around 58% of them were counted only once. The ten largest make up over 15% of the sample.

The chain is assembled from TRBV4-1 and TRBJ2-5; TRBD1 might be the D gene, on 7 matching bases. This sequence originates from a woman aged 45-65 years in good health and CMV-seropositive. Material for sequencing was PBMCs. The DNA is as follows: TGCGCCAGCAGCCAAGTGCCCCCAGGGGGGTACCAAGAGACCCAGTACTTC. The encoded protein is CASSQVPPGGYQETQYF.